One T cell receptor (beta chain) is described in this entry. Its antigen is unknown. The table came from immunoSEQ multiplex PCR; TCRdb's copy has only in-frame clones and leaves some out. Counted here are 35,000 to 55,000 clones, approximately 81% occurring once; the ten biggest clones make up around 4.5%. The sample comes from a study of a mutant IDH1 vaccine in newly diagnosed glioma. Overall study context: Patients were pretreated with radiotherapy, temozolomide, or both, mostly both.

Time point reported: week 35, safety follow-up. A 20-mer mutant IDH1 peptide at 300 ug was injected subcutaneously with topical imiquimod. This clonotype originated in a woman in her 40s with glioma. Some clones in this sample may be carry-over from other donors' samples. Here the sequenced sample was PBMCs, taken from a glioma patient whose treatment included an IDH1 peptide vaccine.

The CDR3 spells CAWRGTMGMQYF. The CDR3 coding sequence is TGTGCCTGGAGGGGGACAATGGGGATGCAGTACTTC. This sequence joins TRBV30 and TRBJ2-7; maybe TRBD1 (6 bases). V dropped 3 bases and J dropped 9 bases, with 15 bases sitting between them. The CDR3 runs 12 residues. Per germline, CDR1 GTSNPN and CDR2 SVGIG (reference sequence).